The 15 T cell receptor beta chains below were found in one sample sequenced in a study of cytomegalovirus exposure and HLA in healthy donors. PCR involved 60 Vbeta and 13 Jbeta primers. Here immunoSEQ multiplex PCR was the method, and the copy in TCRdb shows in-frame clones only, minus some. The sample data list about 200,000 clones. The sequenced sample was PBMCs. These receptors were taken from a girl aged 2-10 years in good health and CMV-seropositive.

J is TRBJ2-2 and V is TRBV6-1; 7 bases are a match to TRBD1. V dropped 5 bases and J dropped 6; count of bases not matched to a gene: 3. The CDR3 loop spans 13 amino acids. CDR1 and CDR2 (germline): MNHNS, SASEGT. The CDR3 DNA sequence: TGTGCCAGCAGTCTACAGGGGTCCGGGGAGCTGTTTTTT. This sequence encodes CASSLQGSGELFF.

The chain links TRBV10-3 to TRBJ2-3, with D maybe TRBD1 (5 bases). Trimming pared 4 bases from V and 4 bases from J, leaving 9 bases between. The germline V gene has CDR1 ENHRY and CDR2 SYGVKD. This CDR3 has 13 residues. DNA of the CDR3: TGTGCCATCAGTGGTGGGGCTTCAGATACGCAGTATTTT. It codes for CAISGGASDTQYF.

The CDR3: CASSRTSGSLSEQYF. In DNA, the CDR3 is TGCGCCAGCAGTAGGACTAGCGGGAGCCTTAGCGAGCAGTACTTC. This chain links TRBV10-1 with TRBJ2-7; 13 bases are a match to TRBD2. CDR1 is WNHNN, CDR2 SYGVQD, per germline (reference sequence). The V segment lost 5 bases and the J segment 6 bases; nucleotides outside the gene matches: 7. This CDR3 is built from 15 residues.

This rearrangement joins TRBV18 to TRBJ2-7, with 7 bases that match TRBD1. CDR1 is KGHSH and CDR2 is LQKENI in the germline V gene. V was pared by 5 bases and J by 5 bases, with 12 bases of the junction left unmatched. This CDR3 has 15 amino acids. CDR3 residues: CASSGTRQGFDEQYF. In DNA form, the CDR3 reads TGTGCCAGCTCAGGCACCAGACAGGGTTTCGACGAGCAGTACTTC. Looking up the rest from reference TRBV18 and TRBJ2-7 gives the full variable domain: NAGVMQNPRHLVRRRGQEARLRCSPMKGHSHVYWYRQLPEEGLKFMVYLQKENIIDESGMPKERFSAEFPKEGPSILRIQQVVRGDSAAYFCASSGTRQGFDEQYFGPGTRLTVT.

The V and J genes are TRBV7-2 and TRBJ1-1, with D uncertain. The CDR3 consists of 13 residues. The germline gives CDR1 SGHTA, CDR2 FQGNSA. Trimming removed 6 bases from V and 5 bases from J, with 13 bases in between. CDR3 protein: CASRQSGYTEAFF. The CDR3 region has the DNA TGTGCCAGCAGGCAATCGGGTTATACTGAAGCTTTCTTT.

The CDR3 sequence: CSVDPGWNYGYTF. In nucleotides, the CDR3 is TGCAGCGTTGACCCCGGGTGGAACTATGGCTACACCTTC. The V call is TRBV29-1, the J call TRBJ1-2; D uncertain. Between the trimmed V and J ends, which lost 3 bases and 2 bases, there was a span of 10 bases. The CDR3 is made up of 13 amino acids. The germline CDR1 and CDR2 sequences are SQVTM and ANQGSEA.

The chain employs TRBV5-4 and TRBJ2-7; D is possibly TRBD1 (5 bases). The V gene's germline CDR1 is SGHNT and CDR2 YYREEE (reference sequence). V was clipped by 5 bases and J by 2 bases, with 29 bases between them. The CDR3 spans 19 residues. CDR3 nucleotides: TGTGCCAGCAGTCATAGACCAGATAAACCCAGGGTTTGGGCCTACGAGCAGTACTTC. This codes for CASSHRPDKPRVWAYEQYF.

The chain uses TRBV2 and TRBJ1-2, with a weak D call TRBD1 (6 bases). Deletions cut 0 bases from V and 3 bases from J, with 11 bases between. CDR3 size: 15 residues. Germline CDR1 and CDR2: SNHLY and FYNNEI. Here the CDR3 DNA reads TGTGCCAGCAGTGAAGCGCGGGGGGCCTACTATGGCTACACCTTC. It translates to CASSEARGAYYGYTF.

The chain couples TRBV13 to TRBJ2-7, with D possibly TRBD2 on 5 matching bases. This CDR3 is built from 17 residues. V was shortened by 5 bases and J by 4 bases, with 24 bases between the two germline ends. The V gene's germline CDR1 is PRHDT and CDR2 FYEKMQ (reference sequence). The CDR3 spells CASSPPAGLGEAYEQYF. The CDR3 coding sequence is TGTGCCAGCAGCCCGCCCGCCGGACTCGGCGAGGCTTACGAGCAGTACTTC.

V and J are TRBV28 and TRBJ1-2, with 9 nucleotides matching TRBD1. This CDR3 is built from 13 residues. Germline CDR1 is MDHEN and CDR2 is SYDVKM. V was pared by 6 bases and J by 8 bases, with 7 bases of the junction left unmatched. This CDR3 reads CASRPQGAGGYTF. In DNA form, the CDR3 reads TGTGCCAGCAGACCACAGGGGGCAGGGGGCTACACCTTC.

The chain couples TRBV27 to TRBJ1-2; D is undetermined. Germline CDR1 reads MNHEY; CDR2 reads SMNVEV (reference sequence). V lost 5 bases, J lost 4 bases, and 14 bases lay in between. The CDR3 runs 14 residues. The CDR3 DNA reads TGTGCCAGCAGTGTCCACTCCCGGGGCTATGGCTACACCTTC. Amino acid sequence: CASSVHSRGYGYTF.

The chain combines TRBV19 with TRBJ1-2; TRBD1 matches at 9 bases. This CDR3 has 16 amino acids. J gave up 3 bases and V 5 bases, and 10 bases lay outside the gene matches. Germline-derived CDR1 and CDR2 are LNHDA and SQIVND (reference sequence). The CDR3, as DNA: TGTGCCAGTAGTGTGGGACAGGGTTTCGTGGACTATGGCTACACCTTC. Its translation: CASSVGQGFVDYGYTF.

The chain carries TRBV29-1 and TRBJ2-6; D is ambiguous. Germline lookup yields CDR1 SQVTM and CDR2 ANQGSEA. The CDR3 sequence is 14 residues long. V dropped 5 bases and J dropped 4 bases, with 12 bases sitting between them. CDR3 amino acids: CSVYVPYGANVLTF. DNA of the CDR3: TGCAGCGTTTATGTTCCCTACGGGGCCAACGTCCTGACTTTC.

The chain recombines TRBV30 with TRBJ1-2, with D perhaps matching TRBD1 (5 bases). V lost 0 bases and J lost 6, with 14 bases in between. This CDR3 contains 14 residues. CDR1 and CDR2 from the germline V gene are GTSNPN and SVGIG (reference sequence). The CDR3 spells CAWSVLAGVDGYTF. The CDR3, as DNA: TGTGCCTGGAGTGTACTCGCGGGGGTGGATGGCTACACCTTC.

This chain connects TRBV27 to TRBJ2-5; D call uncertain. The J call is doubtful: the DNA matches TRBJ2-7 better. There are 13 residues in the CDR3. Germline V gene sequence: CDR1 MNHEY, CDR2 SMNVEV (reference sequence). CDR3: CASSARFSYEQYF. The CDR3 DNA reads as TGTGCCAGCAGTGCGCGGTTCTCCTACGAGCAGTACTTC.